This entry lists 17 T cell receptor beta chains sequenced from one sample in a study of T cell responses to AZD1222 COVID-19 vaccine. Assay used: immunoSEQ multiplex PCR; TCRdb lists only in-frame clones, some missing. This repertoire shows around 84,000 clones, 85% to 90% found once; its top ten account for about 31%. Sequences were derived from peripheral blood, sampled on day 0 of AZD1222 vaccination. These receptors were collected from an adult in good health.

The CDR3 DNA sequence: TGTGCCAGCAGCTTAGGGGACAGGGCCACCGGGGAGCTGTTTTTT. This codes for CASSLGDRATGELFF. The chain carries TRBV7-6 and TRBJ2-2; 9 nucleotides line up with TRBD1. The CDR3 consists of 15 residues. Germline assignment: CDR1 SGHVS and CDR2 FNYEAQ. With V trimmed by 1 base and J by 4 bases, 1 base remained unmatched.

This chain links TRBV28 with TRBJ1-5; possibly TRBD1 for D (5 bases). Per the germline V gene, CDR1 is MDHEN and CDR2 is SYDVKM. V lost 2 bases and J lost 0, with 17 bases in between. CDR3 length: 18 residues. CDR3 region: CASSLVSGKGYSNQPQHF. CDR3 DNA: TGTGCCAGCAGTTTAGTGTCAGGGAAGGGTTATAGCAATCAGCCCCAGCATTTT.

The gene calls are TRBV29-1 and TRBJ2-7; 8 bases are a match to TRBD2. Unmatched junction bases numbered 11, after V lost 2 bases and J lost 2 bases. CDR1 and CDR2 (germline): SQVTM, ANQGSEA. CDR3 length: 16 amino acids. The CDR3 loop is CSVESPVAGQAYEQYF. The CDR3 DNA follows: TGCAGCGTTGAATCCCCTGTAGCGGGGCAAGCCTACGAGCAGTACTTC.

The CDR3 DNA sequence: TGTGCCAGCAGCCCGACTAGCGGGAGGGCCCGGGAGCAGTTCTTC. Encoded protein: CASSPTSGRAREQFF. The rearrangement links TRBV3-1 (or the pseudogene TRBV3-2) to TRBJ2-1; the match to TRBD2 covers 14 bases. V shed 4 bases, J shed 10 bases, and the junction held 6 bases outside the gene matches. The CDR3 spans 15 residues. Germline values: CDR1 LGHDT, CDR2 YNNKEL (reference sequence).

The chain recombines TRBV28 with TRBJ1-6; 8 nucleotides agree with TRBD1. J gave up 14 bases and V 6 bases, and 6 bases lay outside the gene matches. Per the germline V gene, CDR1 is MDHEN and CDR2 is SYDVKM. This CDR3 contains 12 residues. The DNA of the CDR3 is TGTGCCAGCAGGGGACAGGAGAACTCCCTCCACTTT. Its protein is CASRGQENSLHF. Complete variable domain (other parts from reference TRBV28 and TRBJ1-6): DVKVTQSSRYLVKRTGEKVFLECVQDMDHENMFWYRQDPGLGLRLIYFSYDVKMKEKGDIPEGYSVSREKKERFSLILESASTNQTSMYLCASRGQENSLHFGNGTRLTVT.

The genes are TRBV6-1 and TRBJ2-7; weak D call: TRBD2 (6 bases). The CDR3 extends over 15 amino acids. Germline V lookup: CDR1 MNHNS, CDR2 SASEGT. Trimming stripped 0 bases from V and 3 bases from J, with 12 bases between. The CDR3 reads CASSEASRGIYEQYF. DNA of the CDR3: TGTGCCAGCAGTGAAGCCTCCCGGGGGATCTACGAGCAGTACTTC.

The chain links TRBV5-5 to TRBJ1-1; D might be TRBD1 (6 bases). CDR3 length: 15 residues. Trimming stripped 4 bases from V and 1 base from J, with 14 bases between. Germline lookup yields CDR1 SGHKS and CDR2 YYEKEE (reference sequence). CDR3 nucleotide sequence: TGTGCCAGCAGCGGTCAACAGGGAACGAACACTGAAGCTTTCTTT. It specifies CASSGQQGTNTEAFF.

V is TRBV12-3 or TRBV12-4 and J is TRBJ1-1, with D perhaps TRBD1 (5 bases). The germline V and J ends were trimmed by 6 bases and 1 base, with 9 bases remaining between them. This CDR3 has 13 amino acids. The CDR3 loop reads CASRDSGNTEAFF. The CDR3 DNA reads TGTGCCAGCAGAGACAGTGGGAACACTGAAGCTTTCTTT.

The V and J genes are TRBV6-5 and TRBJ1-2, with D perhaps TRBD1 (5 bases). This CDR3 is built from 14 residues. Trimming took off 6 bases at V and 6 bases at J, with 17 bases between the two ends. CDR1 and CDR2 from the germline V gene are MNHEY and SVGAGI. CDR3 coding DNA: TGTGCCAGCAGGGTAGGCGCCTCGGACAATGGCTACACCTTC. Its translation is CASRVGASDNGYTF.

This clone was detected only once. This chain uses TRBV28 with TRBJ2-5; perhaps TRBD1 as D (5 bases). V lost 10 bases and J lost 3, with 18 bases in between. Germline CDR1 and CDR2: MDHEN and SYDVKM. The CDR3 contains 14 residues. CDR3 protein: CAIIEDSKEETQYF. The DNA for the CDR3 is TGTGCCATTATCGAAGACAGCAAAGAAGAGACCCAGTACTTC.

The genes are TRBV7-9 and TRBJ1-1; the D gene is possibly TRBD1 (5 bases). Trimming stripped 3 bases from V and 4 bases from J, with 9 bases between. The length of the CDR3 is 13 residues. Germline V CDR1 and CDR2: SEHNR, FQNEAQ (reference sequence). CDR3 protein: CASSFAGGTEAFF. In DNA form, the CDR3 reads TGTGCCAGCAGCTTTGCGGGGGGCACTGAAGCTTTCTTT.

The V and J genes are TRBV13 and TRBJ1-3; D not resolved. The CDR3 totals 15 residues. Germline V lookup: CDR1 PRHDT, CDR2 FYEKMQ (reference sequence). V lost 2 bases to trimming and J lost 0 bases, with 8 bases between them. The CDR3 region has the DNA TGTGCCAGCAGCTTAAGGGAGCACTCTGGAAACACCATATATTTT. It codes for CASSLREHSGNTIYF.

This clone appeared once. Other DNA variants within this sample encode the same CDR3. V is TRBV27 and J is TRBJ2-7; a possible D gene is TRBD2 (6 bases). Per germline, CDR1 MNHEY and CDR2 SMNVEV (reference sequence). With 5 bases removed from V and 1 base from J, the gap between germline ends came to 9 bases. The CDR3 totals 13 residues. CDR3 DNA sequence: TGTGCCAGCAGTGGAGGGCAGTCCTACGAGCAGTACTTC. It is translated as CASSGGQSYEQYF.

CDR3 nucleotide sequence: TGCGCCAGCAGCTCACTGGGACAGGTCCCCCACGAGGGCGAGCAGTACTTC. This encodes CASSSLGQVPHEGEQYF. The chain links TRBV5-1 to TRBJ2-7; TRBD1 aligns across 8 bases. This CDR3 is 17 amino acids long. Germline V lookup: CDR1 SGHRS, CDR2 YFSETQ. After removal of 3 bases from V and 6 bases from J, the junction contained 17 bases not matched to a gene. Based on the CDR3 plus reference TRBV5-1 and TRBJ2-7, the full variable domain is KAGVTQTPRYLIKTRGQQVTLSCSPISGHRSVSWYQQTPGQGLQFLFEYFSETQRNKGNFPGRFSGRQFSNSRSEMNVSTLELGDSALYLCASSSLGQVPHEGEQYFGPGTRLTVT.

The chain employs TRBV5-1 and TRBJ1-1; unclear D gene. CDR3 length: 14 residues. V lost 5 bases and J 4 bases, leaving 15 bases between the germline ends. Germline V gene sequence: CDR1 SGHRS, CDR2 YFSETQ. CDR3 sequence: CASSQESASTEAFF. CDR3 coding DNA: TGCGCCAGCAGTCAAGAGTCAGCATCCACTGAAGCTTTCTTT.

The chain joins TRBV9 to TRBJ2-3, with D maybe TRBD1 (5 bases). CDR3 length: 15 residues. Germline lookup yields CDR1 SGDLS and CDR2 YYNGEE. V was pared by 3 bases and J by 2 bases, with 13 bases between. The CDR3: CASSAPTDATDTQYF. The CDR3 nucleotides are TGTGCCAGCAGCGCGCCGACAGACGCCACAGATACGCAGTATTTT.

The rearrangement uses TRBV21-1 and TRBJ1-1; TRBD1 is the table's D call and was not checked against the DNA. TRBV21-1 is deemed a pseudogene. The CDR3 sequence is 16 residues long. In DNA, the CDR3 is TGTGCCAGCAACAAACTCTCACAGGGAGCGAACACTGAAGCTTTCTTT. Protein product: CASNKLSQGANTEAFF.